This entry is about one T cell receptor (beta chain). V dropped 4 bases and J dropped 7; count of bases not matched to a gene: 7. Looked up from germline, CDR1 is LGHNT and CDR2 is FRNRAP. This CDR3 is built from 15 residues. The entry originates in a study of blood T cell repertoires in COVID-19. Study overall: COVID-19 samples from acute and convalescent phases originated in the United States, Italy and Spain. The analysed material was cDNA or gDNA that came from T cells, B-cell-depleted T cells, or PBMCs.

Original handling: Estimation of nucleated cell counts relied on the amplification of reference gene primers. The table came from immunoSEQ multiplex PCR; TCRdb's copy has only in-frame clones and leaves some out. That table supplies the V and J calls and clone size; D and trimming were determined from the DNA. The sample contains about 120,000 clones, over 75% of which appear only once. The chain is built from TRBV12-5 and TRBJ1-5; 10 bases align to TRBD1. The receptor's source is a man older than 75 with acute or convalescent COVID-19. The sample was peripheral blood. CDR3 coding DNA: TGTGCTAGTGGTTGGGCGGGGACAGGGGAACAGCCCCAGCATTTT. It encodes CASGWAGTGEQPQHF.